The entry below describes one T cell receptor (beta chain). Its antigen is currently not known. The sample holds no much larger clone one base away, and base qualities are not on file. The data belong to a study of beta chain features in type 1 diabetes (dated by TCRdb to the late 2010s). Turning to the overall study: Mean age, gender distribution, total cell number and subset yield did not differ between patients and healthy donors. A total of roughly 98,000,000 sorted cells were examined across all samples, and RNA yield correlated strongly with the number of cells per subset. In the study, TCRB repertoires of sorted circulating CD4+ T cell subsets from recently diagnosed type 1 diabetes patients were compared with those of matched healthy donors. Naive and central memory subsets were obtained from all 30 or so donors, but regulatory and stem cell-like memory subsets were isolated from only 8 patients and roughly 8 healthy donors.

What the authors observed across the whole study: A moderate but significant shortening of TCRB CDR3 length was observed in type 1 diabetes patients in all four CD4+ subsets. Because cDNA rather than genomic DNA was sequenced, highly expressing activated cells could have been over-represented, although no difference in activation and CD3 levels was found between groups. Because small numbers of individuals were included in the HLA sub-analyses, any influence of HLA type on TCRB rearrangement was left unresolved. Naive, central memory and regulatory TCRB repertoires appeared to be more alike among patients than among healthy donors. Shorter templates might be favored by PCR, yet because patient and control samples were amplified and corrected together, any such skew would affect both groups equally. At VDJ recombination sites, type 1 diabetes patients had fewer insertions and more deleted nucleotides, which implies abnormalities in thymic rearrangement.

All of the isolated RNA was reverse transcribed with the High Capacity cDNA Reverse Transcription Kit, so expressed TCRB transcripts were sequenced. Deep immunoSEQ sequencing was performed on naive, central memory and regulatory T cell samples, with an average of around 3.5 million total reads per sample. Sorted cells were lysed in RLT buffer, and RNA was extracted using DNase-treated RNeasy Micro or Mini kits according to cell number. To prevent cross-contamination, every cell subset was processed on its own, while patient and healthy donor samples were processed together. TCRB sequences were amplified from cDNA with the immunoSEQ multiplex PCR, producing 87-bp fragments spanning the CDR3 region. Amplicons were sequenced on the Illumina HiSeq platform. The original methods were these. Synthetic template baselines were used to correct PCR bias computationally, reads within Hamming distance 2 were collapsed together, and singletons that could not be merged were discarded. Reads were aligned against IMGT to assign V, D and J genes, CDR3 length and insertions or deletions at six rearrangement sites. Within each subset, clonotype counts were normalized to the number of sorted cells before true diversity and Gini coefficients were calculated with the tcR R package. The overlap coefficient, calculated on TCRB nucleotide sequences, was used to quantify repertoire sharing. Imported from immuneACCESS, the table was reduced by TCRdb to in-frame sequences with V and J called. These copies leave out some clones; in studies compared against another copy, an unresolved V gene accounts for under half, and the cause of the remainder is not known. V, J and clone size derive from that table, while D and trimming were established from the DNA sequence. The sample data list 40,000 to 45,000 clones, and around 45% of these were observed just once. The ten top clones hold more than 0.6% of the sample.

A single peripheral blood draw of 90 to 150 mL on average was collected from each donor into heparinised tubes. Naive, central memory, regulatory and stem cell-like memory CD4+ T cells were sorted on a BD FACSAria II using a panel including CD45RO, CCR7, CD25, CD127, CD95 and CD27. All sorted populations exceeded 95% purity. PBMCs were isolated immediately by Lymphoprep density gradient centrifugation and stained directly without culture. Samples were stained and sorted in pairs, with one healthy donor and one patient per experiment, so that batch effects were minimized. The receptor comes from a woman aged 18-35 years in good health. Sequencing was done on a sample of central memory CD4+ T cells from blood.

The sequence in DNA is TGTGCCAGCAGCTTACGCCGAGGAGATACGCAGTATTTT. Its translation is CASSLRRGDTQYF. The sequence links TRBV13 to TRBJ2-3; the D gene assignment is ambiguous. Reading the germline V gene (reference sequence) gives CDR1 PRHDT and CDR2 FYEKMQ. V and J are truncated by 2 bases and 5 bases respectively, leaving an intervening sequence of 8 bases. The CDR3 goes from the cysteine to the phenylalanine over 13 residues. Only the CDR3 DNA is retained, 39 bases long and in frame from the first base.